This is a list of T cell receptor beta chains from one sample in a study of T cell repertoires in ileal Crohn's disease. Clones were sequenced by immunoSEQ multiplex PCR, and TCRdb holds only the in-frame ones, with some missing. The sample shows over 4,500 clones, approximately 72% of them seen only once. Sample: ileal tissue. Source of these receptors: an adult with Crohn's disease. Both conserved end residues are part of each CDR3. The order of the fields is J gene, clone size, D gene, V gene, CDR3 DNA, CDR3 protein. D genes are given only for firm matches. Part of the rows lack a size; the others show once, few, many or a class for expanded clones.

TRBJ2-5,.,.,TRBV18,TGTGCCACCCGGACTGGATGGGGAGGAGAAGAGACCCAGTACTTC,CATRTGWGGEETQYF
TRBJ1-5,.,.,TRBV7-2,TGTGCCAGCAGCTTAATTGCAGGGTTTGATCGCAATCAGCCCCAGCATTTT,CASSLIAGFDRNQPQHF
TRBJ1-1,.,.,TRBV2,TGTGCCAGCAGGGCAGGACAGCCCGCGTCTGAAGCTTTCTTT,CASRAGQPASEAFF
TRBJ2-1,.,.,TRBV7-2,TGTGCCAGCAGGGGACGGACAGCCAACAATGAGCAGTTCTTC,CASRGRTANNEQFF
TRBJ2-7,.,.,TRBV10-3,TGTGCCATCAGTGAGGCGGACTACGAGCAGTACTTC,CAISEADYEQYF
TRBJ2-5,.,.,TRBV15,TGTGCCACCAGCAGTGGGGGGAGGGAGACCCAGTACTTC,CATSSGGRETQYF
TRBJ2-1,.,TRBD2,TRBV7-9,TGTGCCAGTACAGTTGGGACTAGCGGGAGGAAAGATGAGCAGTTCTTC,CASTVGTSGRKDEQFF
TRBJ1-2,.,TRBD1,TRBV6-1,TGTGCCAGCAGTGCGGGACAGGGGATGGGCTATGGCTACACCTTC,CASSAGQGMGYGYTF
TRBJ2-1,.,.,TRBV9,TGTGCCAGTGGGGCTTACAATGAGCAGTTCTTC,CASGAYNEQFF
TRBJ2-2,.,TRBD1,TRBV9,TGTGCCAGCAGCGCAGCGACAGGGGCAGACACCGGGGAGCTGTTTTTT,CASSAATGADTGELFF
TRBJ2-5,.,TRBD1,TRBV2,TGTGCCAGCAGCCAGACAGGGGGCTCGGGAGAGACCCAGTACTTC,CASSQTGGSGETQYF
TRBJ1-3,.,.,TRBV7-8,TGTGCCAGCAGACCCGGGACTTCAAGGGGAAACACCATATATTTT,CASRPGTSRGNTIYF
TRBJ2-1,few,TRBD2,TRBV9,TGTGCCAGCAGCGCCGGGACTACTCTCTCCTACAATGAGCAGTTCTTC,CASSAGTTLSYNEQFF
TRBJ2-3,.,.,TRBV4-3,TGCGCCAGCAGCCAAGGGGGGACAAGCACAGATACGCAGTATTTT,CASSQGGTSTDTQYF
TRBJ1-1,.,.,TRBV5-8,TGTGCCAGCAGCTTGTGGCAGGGGCATGGGGACACTGAAGCTTTCTTT,CASSLWQGHGDTEAFF
TRBJ1-4,.,.,TRBV28,TGTGCCACACTAACGGGGGCTAATGAAAAACTGTTTTTT,CATLTGANEKLFF
TRBJ1-6,.,.,TRBV4-1,TGCGCCAGCAGCCCGTCGGACAGTTCCTACGTCAGGGGTAATTCACCCCTCCACTTT,CASSPSDSSYVRGNSPLHF
TRBJ1-2,.,TRBD1,TRBV11-2,TGTGCCAGCAGCAGGACAGGGAACTATGGCTACACCTTC,CASSRTGNYGYTF
TRBJ2-2,.,TRBD1,TRBV6-5,TGTGCCAGCTCATACAGGGGGCAGACCACCGGGGAGCTGTTTTTT,CASSYRGQTTGELFF